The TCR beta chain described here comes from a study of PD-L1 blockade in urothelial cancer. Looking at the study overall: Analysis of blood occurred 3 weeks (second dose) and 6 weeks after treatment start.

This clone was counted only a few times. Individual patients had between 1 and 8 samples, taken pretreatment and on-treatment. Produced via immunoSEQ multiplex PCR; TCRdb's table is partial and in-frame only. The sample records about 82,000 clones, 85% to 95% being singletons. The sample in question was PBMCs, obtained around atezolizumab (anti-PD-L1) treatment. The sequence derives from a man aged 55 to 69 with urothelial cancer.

As DNA, the CDR3 is TGTGCCAGCAGTTTATTTCAGGGAGGCATAGAGAACAATGAGCAGTTCTTC. Translation: CASSLFQGGIENNEQFF. V is TRBV27 and J is TRBJ2-1; D may be TRBD2 (6 bases). Trimming shortened V by 1 base and J by 5 bases, and 18 bases separated the two germline ends. CDR3 length: 17 amino acids. Germline lookup yields CDR1 MNHEY and CDR2 SMNVEV (reference sequence).